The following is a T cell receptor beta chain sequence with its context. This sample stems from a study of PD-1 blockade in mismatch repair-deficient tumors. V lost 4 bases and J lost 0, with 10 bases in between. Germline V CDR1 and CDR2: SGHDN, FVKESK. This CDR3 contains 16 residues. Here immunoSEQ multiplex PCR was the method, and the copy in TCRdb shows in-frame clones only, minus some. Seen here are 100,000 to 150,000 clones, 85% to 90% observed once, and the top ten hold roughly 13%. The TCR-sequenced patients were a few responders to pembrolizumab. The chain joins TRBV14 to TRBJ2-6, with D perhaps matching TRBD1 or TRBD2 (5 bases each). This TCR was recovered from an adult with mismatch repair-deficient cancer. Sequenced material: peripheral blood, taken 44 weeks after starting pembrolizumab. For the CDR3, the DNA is TGTGCCAGCAGCCGGGACGGATACTCTGGGGCCAACGTCCTGACTTTC. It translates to CASSRDGYSGANVLTF.